These 16 T cell receptor beta chains originate from one sample sequenced in a study of PD-1 blockade in classical Hodgkin lymphoma. Assay used: immunoSEQ multiplex PCR; TCRdb lists only in-frame clones, some missing. The data show roughly 11,000 clones, about 71% seen once. Relapse after autologous stem cell transplantation occurred in every patient, and brentuximab vedotin exposure varied. The sample in question was peripheral blood mononuclear cells (PBMCs), obtained at baseline. The receptor set was obtained from a human donor with classical Hodgkin lymphoma.

The chain is built from TRBV5-4 and TRBJ2-2; 9 bases align to TRBD1. V shed 4 bases, J shed 3 bases, and the junction held 1 base outside the gene matches. Germline V lookup: CDR1 SGHNT, CDR2 YYREEE (reference sequence). CDR3 length: 14 residues. This CDR3 reads CASSRTGDTGELFF. The CDR3 DNA follows: TGTGCCAGCAGCCGGACAGGGGACACCGGGGAGCTGTTTTTT.

V usage is TRBV25-1 and J usage is TRBJ1-1; D unclear. CDR3 size: 13 residues. Trimming took 8 bases from V and 0 from J, leaving 10 bases between them. Germline lookup yields CDR1 MGHDK and CDR2 SYGVNS. The CDR3 DNA sequence: TGTGCCAGCCGCTTTGGGATGAACACTGAAGCTTTCTTT. It specifies CASRFGMNTEAFF.

This rearrangement joins TRBV18 to TRBJ2-5; D is undetermined. The V end lost 2 bases, the J end lost 4 bases, and 5 bases lay between the germline ends. CDR1 and CDR2 (germline): KGHSH, LQKENI. There are 12 residues in the CDR3. This CDR3 is CASSPSRETQYF. CDR3 in DNA: TGTGCCAGCTCACCATCTAGAGAGACCCAGTACTTC. The full variable domain, rest sourced from reference TRBV18 and TRBJ2-5, is NAGVMQNPRHLVRRRGQEARLRCSPMKGHSHVYWYRQLPEEGLKFMVYLQKENIIDESGMPKERFSAEFPKEGPSILRIQQVVRGDSAAYFCASSPSRETQYFGPGTRLLVL.

The chain carries TRBV6-5 and TRBJ2-7; D ambiguous. The CDR3 runs 13 residues. In germline, CDR1 is MNHEY, CDR2 SVGAGI. V was clipped by 0 bases and J by 4 bases, with 7 bases between them. This CDR3 reads CASSYSSQYEQYF. The CDR3 nucleotides are TGTGCCAGCAGTTACTCGTCACAGTACGAGCAGTACTTC.

V is TRBV5-1 and J is TRBJ1-1; no reliable D call. The germline V gene has CDR1 SGHRS and CDR2 YFSETQ. This CDR3 contains 13 residues. The ends were cut back, 4 bases at V and 1 base at J, with 8 bases in the middle. The DNA for the CDR3 is TGCGCCAGCAGCCTACACAAGAACACTGAAGCTTTCTTT. Translation gives CASSLHKNTEAFF.

The CDR3 protein is CASSLYGGTQETQYF. The CDR3 DNA follows: TGCGCCAGCAGCTTATATGGCGGGACACAAGAGACCCAGTACTTC. The chain uses TRBV5-1 and TRBJ2-5, with D perhaps matching TRBD1 or TRBD2 (6 bases each). This CDR3 has 15 amino acids. Between the trimmed V and J ends, which lost 2 bases and 2 bases, there was a span of 13 bases. Germline values: CDR1 SGHRS, CDR2 YFSETQ.

About this clone itself: Other nucleotide sequences in the sample specify the same CDR3. This chain joins TRBV5-1 and TRBJ2-7, with D uncertain. Deletions cut 4 bases from V and 6 bases from J, with 14 bases between. CDR1 is SGHRS, CDR2 YFSETQ, per germline. This CDR3 comprises 13 residues. CDR3 bases: TGCGCCAGCAGCCCCACGGGTAGATCCGAGCAGTACTTC. It yields the protein CASSPTGRSEQYF.

This clone is large within its sample. The chain is built from TRBV29-1 and TRBJ2-7; tentatively, D is TRBD2 (5 bases). The V gene lost 0 bases and the J gene lost 2 bases, with 5 bases spanning the gap. Germline V CDR1 and CDR2: SQVTM, ANQGSEA. CDR3 length: 12 amino acids. The CDR3 nucleotides read TGCAGCGTTGAAGAACTAGCCTACGAGCAGTACTTC. It yields the protein CSVEELAYEQYF.

CDR3 residues: CASSGGQGSPRPTEAFF. CDR3 DNA: TGTGCCAGCAGCGGGGGACAGGGATCCCCCCGGCCCACTGAAGCTTTCTTT. V gene TRBV9 combines with J gene TRBJ1-1; 9 bases are a match to TRBD1. CDR3 length: 17 residues. The ends lost 3 bases at V and 4 bases at J; junction bases unmatched: 13. The germline CDR1 and CDR2 sequences are SGDLS and YYNGEE.

This rearrangement joins TRBV27 to TRBJ2-5; possible D gene TRBD2, 6 bases. The J call may be wrong; the DNA end is better matched by TRBJ2-7. This CDR3 spans 15 amino acids. Germline CDR1 MNHEY, CDR2 SMNVEV (reference sequence). For the CDR3, the DNA is TGTGCCAGCAGTACGGTGGGGCGGGGAAGCTACGAGCAGTACTTC. As protein: CASSTVGRGSYEQYF.

This chain uses TRBV10-3 with TRBJ2-7; no definite D call. Germline lookup yields CDR1 ENHRY and CDR2 SYGVKD. Trimming pared 0 bases from V and 4 bases from J, leaving 4 bases between. CDR3 length: 12 amino acids. The CDR3 DNA is TGTGCCATCAGTGAGTCGAAATACGAGCAGTACTTC. It encodes CAISESKYEQYF.

The chain recombines TRBV18 with TRBJ1-4; D not resolved. The V gene lost 2 bases and the J gene lost 3 bases, with 13 bases spanning the gap. The CDR3 runs 16 residues. CDR1 is KGHSH, CDR2 LQKENI, per germline. The CDR3 reads CASSPRRTSSNEKLFF. CDR3 DNA sequence: TGTGCCAGCTCACCAAGAAGGACGTCGTCTAATGAAAAACTGTTTTTT.

The chain has TRBV6-1 and TRBJ2-7; D uncertain. The germline V gene encodes CDR1 MNHNS and CDR2 SASEGT. The CDR3 is 15 residues long. The V gene lost 6 bases and the J gene lost 6 bases, with 21 bases spanning the gap. The CDR3 coding sequence is TGTGCCAGCAGGCTACCCCAGACCCAGCCCGGCGAGCAGTACTTC. Its protein product is CASRLPQTQPGEQYF.

The J gene is TRBJ2-1, the V gene TRBV9, with D perhaps matching TRBD2 (5 bases). The V gene's germline CDR1 is SGDLS and CDR2 YYNGEE. This CDR3 contains 14 residues. V lost 3 bases to trimming and J lost 8 bases, with 15 bases between them. In DNA, the CDR3 is TGTGCCAGCAGCGCCGGGGAGAATATACATGAGCAGTTCTTC. It yields the protein CASSAGENIHEQFF.

The V and J genes are TRBV25-1 and TRBJ1-2, with D possibly being TRBD1 (5 bases). This CDR3 is built from 12 residues. Germline V CDR1 and CDR2: MGHDK, SYGVNS. Trimming removed 6 bases at V and 2 bases at J, with 7 bases between. The CDR3 region is CASSGGNYGYTF. In DNA, the CDR3 is TGTGCCAGCAGCGGGGGGAACTATGGCTACACCTTC.

The chain carries TRBV9 and TRBJ2-3; D uncertain. V lost 4 bases, J lost 3 bases, and 18 bases lay in between. Germline-derived CDR1 and CDR2 are SGDLS and YYNGEE. This CDR3 is 16 amino acids long. As DNA, the CDR3 is TGTGCCAGCAGCCCGCTTGGGCATTCCGTGACAGATACGCAGTATTTT. This encodes CASSPLGHSVTDTQYF.